Only one count was recorded for the clone carrying this T cell receptor (beta chain). V was cut by 5 bases and J by 6 bases, with 20 bases left in between. This CDR3 spans 16 amino acids. Germline CDR1 is LNHDA and CDR2 is SQIVND (reference sequence). These data originate in a study of T cell changes during pregnancy in multiple sclerosis. Clones were sequenced by immunoSEQ multiplex PCR, and TCRdb holds only the in-frame ones, with some missing. Of some 60,000 clones in the sample, 93% were seen once. The V call is TRBV19, the J call TRBJ1-5, with D unresolved. This specimen consisted of peripheral blood, obtained after pregnancy. This clonotype was obtained from a female donor with multiple sclerosis, enrolled in a pregnancy study. CDR3: CASSPDTLGWVQPQHF. CDR3 nucleotide sequence: TGTGCCAGTAGTCCAGACACGTTAGGATGGGTTCAGCCCCAGCATTTT.